The 2 T cell receptor beta chains presented below share a single source sample, sequenced in a study of blood T cell repertoires in COVID-19. TCRdb keeps only in-frame clones here, not all; method: immunoSEQ multiplex PCR. Of roughly 180,000 clones in the sample, about 76% are singletons; the top ten hold roughly 8.7%. Sequenced input: peripheral blood. These TCRs come from a woman aged 50 to 60 with active or convalescent COVID-19.

The rearrangement uses TRBV30 and TRBJ1-4; D is unclear. Germline V gene sequence: CDR1 GTSNPN, CDR2 SVGIG (reference sequence). This CDR3 is built from 14 residues. Between the trimmed V and J ends, which lost 3 bases and 0 bases, there was a span of 8 bases. The CDR3 coding sequence is TGTGCCTGGAGCCGAGAGTCAACTAATGAAAAACTGTTTTTT. It translates to CAWSRESTNEKLFF.

The chain recombines TRBV9 with TRBJ2-7; the D is unclear. This CDR3 is 13 amino acids long. The germline V gene has CDR1 SGDLS and CDR2 YYNGEE. Trimming shortened V by 0 bases and J by 5 bases, and 9 bases separated the two germline ends. The CDR3 DNA reads TGTGCCAGCAGCGTAGATGGCGGAGACGAGCAGTACTTC. Residues: CASSVDGGDEQYF.